These T cell receptor beta chains were read from a single sample in a study of shared clonotypes between healthy human individuals. Profiled with immunoSEQ multiplex PCR; TCRdb holds only in-frame clones, not every one. The sample records around 1,100,000 clones, 60% to 80% being singletons. The sample taken for sequencing was memory CD4+ T cells from PBMCs. Receptor source: a man aged 18 to 29 in good health. Some clones in this sample may be carry-over from other donors' samples. Each CDR3 is given with its conserved first and last residue. The D gene is left open where the match is weak. Expanded clones get a size class; other rows say once, few or many, or leave the size out.

D: .; size: .; V: TRBV4-1; J: TRBJ2-3; length: 15; DNA: TGCGCCAGCAGCTCCGGCCTATTAAGCACAGATACGCAGTATTTT; CDR3: CASSSGLLSTDTQYF
D: .; size: few; V: TRBV27; J: TRBJ2-7; length: 10; DNA: TGTGCCAGCGGCCGGTACGAGCAGTACTTC; CDR3: CASGRYEQYF
D: TRBD2; size: .; V: TRBV7-3; J: TRBJ2-3; length: 17; DNA: TGTGCCAGCAGCCTTGGGACTAGCGGGAAGAGCACAGATACGCAGTATTTT; CDR3: CASSLGTSGKSTDTQYF
D: TRBD1; size: .; V: TRBV5-6; J: TRBJ1-2; length: 15; DNA: TGTGCCAGCAGCTCCTCCGGGACAGGGATCTATGGCTACACCTTC; CDR3: CASSSSGTGIYGYTF
D: .; size: .; V: TRBV5-1; J: TRBJ1-1; length: 14; DNA: TGCGCCAGCAGCTTGCGGACCATGAACACTGAAGCTTTCTTT; CDR3: CASSLRTMNTEAFF
D: TRBD1; size: once; V: TRBV11-3; J: TRBJ2-7; length: 16; DNA: TGTGCCAGCAGTCAAGACTCGACAGGGTACGAGGTCGAGCAGTACTTC; CDR3: CASSQDSTGYEVEQYF
D: TRBD1; size: .; V: TRBV18; J: TRBJ1-3; length: 17; DNA: TGTGCCAGCTCACCACCAGGGACAGGGGTTTCTGGAAACACCATATATTTT; CDR3: CASSPPGTGVSGNTIYF
D: .; size: .; V: TRBV2; J: TRBJ1-5; length: 13; DNA: TGTGCCAGCAGCTTACAGCAGAATCAGCCCCAGCATTTT; CDR3: CASSLQQNQPQHF
D: TRBD1; size: .; V: TRBV5-1; J: TRBJ2-2; length: 15; DNA: TGCGCCAGTCGCCTTAGAGGGGGCCCCGCCGGGGAGCTGTTTTTT; CDR3: CASRLRGGPAGELFF
D: .; size: .; V: TRBV25-1; J: TRBJ1-1; length: 14; DNA: TGTGCCAGCAGTGACCTCGTTAGGGGCACTGAAGCTTTCTTT; CDR3: CASSDLVRGTEAFF
D: .; size: .; V: TRBV2; J: TRBJ1-2; length: 13; DNA: TGTGCCAGCAGTGAACGGAGGGAGGAGGGCTACACCTTC; CDR3: CASSERREEGYTF
D: .; size: .; V: TRBV5-1; J: TRBJ1-4; length: 15; DNA: TGCGCCAGCAGCGTATCAGGGTTGTGGGGTGAAAAACTGTTTTTT; CDR3: CASSVSGLWGEKLFF
D: TRBD1; size: .; V: TRBV11-3; J: TRBJ1-2; length: 15; DNA: TGTGCCAGCAGGCCAAAACAGGGGGGAAACTATGGCTACACCTTC; CDR3: CASRPKQGGNYGYTF
D: .; size: few; V: TRBV4-1; J: TRBJ2-1; length: 14; DNA: TGCGCCAGCAGCCAAGAGATGCGGCGGAATGAGCAGTTCTTC; CDR3: CASSQEMRRNEQFF
D: .; size: .; V: TRBV28; J: TRBJ1-2; length: 15; DNA: TGTGCCAGCAGTTTATCCTTGTCTACAGGGAATGGCTACACCTTC; CDR3: CASSLSLSTGNGYTF
D: .; size: .; V: TRBV6-1; J: TRBJ2-2; length: 14; DNA: TGTGCCAGCAGTGCTAACAGGGTCACCGGGGAGCTGTTTTTT; CDR3: CASSANRVTGELFF
D: .; size: .; V: TRBV28; J: TRBJ1-2; length: 16; DNA: TGTGCCAGCAGGGGGCATTATTCGGACAGACCTGATGGCTACACCTTC; CDR3: CASRGHYSDRPDGYTF
D: .; size: .; V: TRBV19; J: TRBJ1-4; length: 15; DNA: TGTGCCAGTAATGCAGGACCCGCAACTAATGAAAAACTGTTTTTT; CDR3: CASNAGPATNEKLFF
D: .; size: .; V: TRBV7-2; J: TRBJ1-2; length: 14; DNA: TGTGCCAGCAGCTTAGGGGCAGGTATCTATGGCTACACCTTC; CDR3: CASSLGAGIYGYTF
D: .; size: once; V: TRBV18; J: TRBJ2-3; length: 14; DNA: TGTGCCAGCGGCGGAGGAAGCGGGTGGGATACGCAGTATTTT; CDR3: CASGGGSGWDTQYF
D: .; size: few; V: TRBV28; J: TRBJ1-3; length: 14; DNA: TGTGCCAGCAGCCACTCGCCTCGTCTAAACACCATATATTTT; CDR3: CASSHSPRLNTIYF
D: .; size: .; V: TRBV4-2; J: TRBJ2-2; length: 17; DNA: TGTGCCAGCAGCCAAGGGGCAGGGGCCATGAACACCGGGGAGCTGTTTTTT; CDR3: CASSQGAGAMNTGELFF
D: .; size: .; V: TRBV11-2; J: TRBJ2-3; length: 13; DNA: TGTGCCAGCAGCTTAGGGGGTGAAGATACGCAGTATTTT; CDR3: CASSLGGEDTQYF
D: .; size: .; V: TRBV6-1; J: TRBJ2-7; length: 12; DNA: TGTGCCAGCACGGACAACTCCTACGAGCAGTACTTC; CDR3: CASTDNSYEQYF
D: .; size: .; V: TRBV11-3; J: TRBJ1-1; length: 13; DNA: TGTGCCAGCAGCTTAGACGGGACGGTTGAAGCTTTCTTT; CDR3: CASSLDGTVEAFF
D: .; size: few; V: TRBV5-4; J: TRBJ2-5; length: 18; DNA: TGTGCCAGCAGCTTGGCTGGCAGGGGGCTAGCGGGGCAAGAGACCCAGTACTTC; CDR3: CASSLAGRGLAGQETQYF
D: .; size: .; V: TRBV6-1; J: TRBJ2-6; length: 15; DNA: TGTGCCAGCAGTGACGGGTTTGAGGGGGCCAACGTCCTGACTTTC; CDR3: CASSDGFEGANVLTF
D: .; size: .; V: TRBV2; J: TRBJ2-3; length: 12; DNA: TGTGCCAGCACTACTAGCACAGATACGCAGTATTTT; CDR3: CASTTSTDTQYF
D: TRBD1; size: .; V: TRBV7-8; J: TRBJ1-4; length: 15; DNA: TGTGCCAGCACCATCCGGGCAGGGGGAGCTGAAAAACTGTTTTTT; CDR3: CASTIRAGGAEKLFF
D: .; size: .; V: TRBV7-2; J: TRBJ2-7; length: 15; DNA: TGTGCCAGCAGCTTAGGCGGTGCCGGGTTGGGCGAGCAGTACTTC; CDR3: CASSLGGAGLGEQYF
D: .; size: few; V: TRBV2; J: TRBJ1-1; length: 12; DNA: TGTGCCAGCAGGAGCGATGACACTGAAGCTTTCTTT; CDR3: CASRSDDTEAFF
D: .; size: .; V: TRBV18; J: TRBJ1-2; length: 13; DNA: TGTGCCAGCTCGGCAGGGTCCAACTATGGCTACACCTTC; CDR3: CASSAGSNYGYTF
D: .; size: .; V: TRBV30; J: TRBJ2-5; length: 13; DNA: TGTGCCTGGAGTGTGGGGGGCTGGGAGACCCAGTACTTC; CDR3: CAWSVGGWETQYF
D: .; size: .; V: TRBV6-1; J: TRBJ2-3; length: 15; DNA: TGTGCCAGCAGTGAACGGGCCTCCCGCACAGATACGCAGTATTTT; CDR3: CASSERASRTDTQYF
D: TRBD1; size: few; V: TRBV6-1; J: TRBJ2-1; length: 15; DNA: TGTGCCAGCAGACTCGTGGGGACAGGATGGGATGAGCAGTTCTTC; CDR3: CASRLVGTGWDEQFF
D: .; size: .; V: TRBV28; J: TRBJ1-2; length: 12; DNA: TGTGCCAGCAATTATGCTAACTATGGCTACACCTTC; CDR3: CASNYANYGYTF
D: .; size: few; V: TRBV28; J: TRBJ1-5; length: 11; DNA: TGTGCCAGCAGTTTTTCTCAGCCCCAGCATTTT; CDR3: CASSFSQPQHF
D: TRBD2; size: once; V: TRBV10-3; J: TRBJ2-1; length: 15; DNA: TGTGCCATCAGTAGATCCGGGACTAGCGGGAGTGAGCAGTTCTTC; CDR3: CAISRSGTSGSEQFF
D: .; size: .; V: TRBV6-6; J: TRBJ2-5; length: 14; DNA: TGTGCCAGCAGTTACCGGGACTCGGGGCCGACCCAGTACTTC; CDR3: CASSYRDSGPTQYF
D: .; size: .; V: TRBV19; J: TRBJ2-2; length: 15; DNA: TGTGCCAGTAGTATTGGCGGGAAAAACACCGGGGAGCTGTTTTTT; CDR3: CASSIGGKNTGELFF
D: TRBD2; size: .; V: TRBV9; J: TRBJ2-5; length: 17; DNA: TGTGCCAGCGCTCAATCCATAGCGGGAGGGGGGCAAGAGACCCAGTACTTC; CDR3: CASAQSIAGGGQETQYF
D: TRBD2; size: .; V: TRBV27; J: TRBJ2-1; length: 13; DNA: TGTGCCAGCAGTTTATTTCCGACTAGCGGGAGGCTCTTC; CDR3: CASSLFPTSGRLF